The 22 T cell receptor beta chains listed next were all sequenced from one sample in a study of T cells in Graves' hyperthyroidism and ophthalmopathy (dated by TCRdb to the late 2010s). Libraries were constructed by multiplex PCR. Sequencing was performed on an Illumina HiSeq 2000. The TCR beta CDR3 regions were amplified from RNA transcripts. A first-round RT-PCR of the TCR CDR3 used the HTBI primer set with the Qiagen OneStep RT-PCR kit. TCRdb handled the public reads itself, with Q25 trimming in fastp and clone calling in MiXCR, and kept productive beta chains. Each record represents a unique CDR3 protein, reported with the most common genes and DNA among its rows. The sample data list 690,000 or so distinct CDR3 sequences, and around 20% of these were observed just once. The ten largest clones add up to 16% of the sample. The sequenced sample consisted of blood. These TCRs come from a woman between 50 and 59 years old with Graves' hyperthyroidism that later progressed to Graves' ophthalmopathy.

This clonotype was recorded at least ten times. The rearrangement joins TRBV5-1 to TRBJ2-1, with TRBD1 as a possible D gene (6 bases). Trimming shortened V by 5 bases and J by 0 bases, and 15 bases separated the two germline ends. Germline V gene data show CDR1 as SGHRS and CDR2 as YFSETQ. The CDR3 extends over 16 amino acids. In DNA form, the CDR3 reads TGCGCCAGCAGAACCGGGACACCTAGCTCCTACAATGAGCAGTTCTTC. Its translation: CASRTGTPSSYNEQFF.

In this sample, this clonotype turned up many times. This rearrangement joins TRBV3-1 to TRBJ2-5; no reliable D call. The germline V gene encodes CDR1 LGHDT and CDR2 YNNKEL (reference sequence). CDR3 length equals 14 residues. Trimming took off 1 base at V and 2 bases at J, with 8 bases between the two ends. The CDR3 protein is CASSQVSQQETQYF. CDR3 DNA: TGTGCCAGCAGCCAAGTTTCCCAGCAAGAGACCCAGTACTTC.

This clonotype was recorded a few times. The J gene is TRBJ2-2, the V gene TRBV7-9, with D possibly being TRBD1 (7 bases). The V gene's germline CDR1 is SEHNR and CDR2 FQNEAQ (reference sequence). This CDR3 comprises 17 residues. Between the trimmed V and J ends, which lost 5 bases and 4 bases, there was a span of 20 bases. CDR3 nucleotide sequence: TGTGCCAGCAGCCTCAGGGGGGATGGGGCGACCACCGGGGAGCTGTTTTTT. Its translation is CASSLRGDGATTGELFF.

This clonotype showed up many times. CDR3: CASRERVSGGQETQYF. CDR3 nucleotide sequence: TGTGCCAGCAGAGAGCGGGTTAGCGGGGGACAAGAGACCCAGTACTTC. This chain joins TRBV2 and TRBJ2-5; 9 nucleotides line up with TRBD2. CDR1 and CDR2 (germline): SNHLY, FYNNEI. The CDR3 consists of 16 residues. The junction had 10 bases not matched to a gene; V was cut back by 6 bases and J by 2 bases.

The CDR3 coding sequence is TGTGCCAGCAGTTCTATAAACACCGGGGAGCTGTTTTTT. Its translation: CASSSINTGELFF. The J gene is TRBJ2-2, the V gene TRBV2, with D hard to call. Trimming removed 5 bases from V and 2 bases from J, with 6 bases in between. The V gene's germline CDR1 is SNHLY and CDR2 FYNNEI. This CDR3 comprises 13 residues.

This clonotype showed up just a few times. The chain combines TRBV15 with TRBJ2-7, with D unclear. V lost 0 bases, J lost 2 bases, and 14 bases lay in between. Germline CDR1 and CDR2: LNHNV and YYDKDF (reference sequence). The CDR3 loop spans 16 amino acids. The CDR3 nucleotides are TGTGCCACCAGCAGAGATCCCAGAAACCCCCCCTACGAGCAGTACTTC. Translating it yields CATSRDPRNPPYEQYF.

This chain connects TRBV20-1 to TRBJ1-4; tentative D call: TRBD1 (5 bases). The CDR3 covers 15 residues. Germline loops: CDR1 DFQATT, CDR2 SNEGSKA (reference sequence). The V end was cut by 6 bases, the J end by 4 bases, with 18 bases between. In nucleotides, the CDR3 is TGCAGTGCCCGAGGGGTCCCAATTATTAATGAAAAACTGTTTTTT. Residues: CSARGVPIINEKLFF.

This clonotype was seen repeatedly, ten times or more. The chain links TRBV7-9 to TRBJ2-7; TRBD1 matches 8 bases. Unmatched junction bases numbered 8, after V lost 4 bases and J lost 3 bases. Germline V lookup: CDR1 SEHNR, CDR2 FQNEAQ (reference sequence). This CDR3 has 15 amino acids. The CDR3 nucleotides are TGTGCCAGCAGCTCGTCGGGACAGGCCTACTACGAGCAGTACTTC. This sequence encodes CASSSSGQAYYEQYF.

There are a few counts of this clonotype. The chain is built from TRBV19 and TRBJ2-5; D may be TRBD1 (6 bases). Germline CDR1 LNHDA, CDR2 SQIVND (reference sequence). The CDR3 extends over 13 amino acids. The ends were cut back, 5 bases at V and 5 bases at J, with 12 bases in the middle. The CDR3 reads CASSPWTVETQYF. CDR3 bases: TGTGCCAGTAGTCCTTGGACAGTGGAGACCCAGTACTTC.

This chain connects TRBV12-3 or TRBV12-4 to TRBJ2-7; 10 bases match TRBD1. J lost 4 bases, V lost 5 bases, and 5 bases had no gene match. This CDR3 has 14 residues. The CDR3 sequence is CASSGQGGSYEQYF. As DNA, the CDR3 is TGTGCCAGCAGTGGACAGGGGGGTTCATACGAGCAGTACTTC.

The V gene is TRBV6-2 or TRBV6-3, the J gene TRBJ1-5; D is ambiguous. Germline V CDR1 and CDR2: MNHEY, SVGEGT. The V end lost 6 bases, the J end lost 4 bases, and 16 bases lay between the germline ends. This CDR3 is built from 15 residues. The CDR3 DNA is TGTGCCAGCAGCTCCCCGTTCGCGCGGAATCAGCCCCAGCATTTT. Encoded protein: CASSSPFARNQPQHF.

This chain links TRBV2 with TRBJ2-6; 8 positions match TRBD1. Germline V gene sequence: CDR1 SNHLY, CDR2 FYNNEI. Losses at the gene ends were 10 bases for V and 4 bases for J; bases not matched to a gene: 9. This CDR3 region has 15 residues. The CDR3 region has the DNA TGTGCCAACAGATCGGACAGGGCAGGGGCCAACGTCCTGACTTTC. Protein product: CANRSDRAGANVLTF.

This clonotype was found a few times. The CDR3 sequence: CASIPPGGPYEQYF. The CDR3 region has the DNA TGTGCCAGCATTCCGCCGGGAGGGCCCTACGAGCAGTACTTC. This chain links TRBV25-1 with TRBJ2-7; 8 nucleotides line up with TRBD2. Germline CDR1 reads MGHDK; CDR2 reads SYGVNS. The junction had 7 bases not matched to a gene; V was cut back by 7 bases and J by 2 bases. This CDR3 spans 14 amino acids.

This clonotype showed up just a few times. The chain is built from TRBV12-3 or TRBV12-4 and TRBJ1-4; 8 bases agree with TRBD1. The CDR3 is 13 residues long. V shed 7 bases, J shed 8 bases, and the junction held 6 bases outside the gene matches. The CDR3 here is CASTQGAVEKLFF. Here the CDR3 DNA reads TGTGCCAGCACCCAGGGGGCAGTCGAAAAACTGTTTTTT.

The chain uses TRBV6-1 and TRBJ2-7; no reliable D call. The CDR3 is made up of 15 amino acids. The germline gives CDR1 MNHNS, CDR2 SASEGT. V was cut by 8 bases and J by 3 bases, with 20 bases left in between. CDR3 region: CASLTNNRRGYEQYF. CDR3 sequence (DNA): TGTGCCAGCCTGACGAACAACCGGAGAGGCTACGAGCAGTACTTC.

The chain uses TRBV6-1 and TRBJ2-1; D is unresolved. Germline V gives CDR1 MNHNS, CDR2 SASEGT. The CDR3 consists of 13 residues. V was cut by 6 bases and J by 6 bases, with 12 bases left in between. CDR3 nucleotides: TGTGCCAGCAGGCGAGGAGTTCGCAATGAGCAGTTCTTC. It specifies CASRRGVRNEQFF.

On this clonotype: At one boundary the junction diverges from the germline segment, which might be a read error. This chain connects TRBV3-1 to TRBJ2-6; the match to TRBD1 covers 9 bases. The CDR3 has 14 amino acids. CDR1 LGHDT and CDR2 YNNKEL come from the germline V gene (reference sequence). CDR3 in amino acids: CASSPRDRANVLTF. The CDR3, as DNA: TGTGCCAGCAGCCCCCGGGACAGGGCAAACGTCCTGACTTTC.

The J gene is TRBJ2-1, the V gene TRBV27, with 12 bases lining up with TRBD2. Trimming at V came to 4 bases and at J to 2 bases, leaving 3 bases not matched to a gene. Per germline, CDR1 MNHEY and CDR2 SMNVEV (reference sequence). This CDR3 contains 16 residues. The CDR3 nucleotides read TGTGCCAGCAGTTCCGGACTAGCGGGGCCCTACAATGAGCAGTTCTTC. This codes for CASSSGLAGPYNEQFF.

CDR3 sequence reads: CASSITSGTTDTQYF. As DNA, the CDR3 is TGTGCCAGCAGTATAACTAGCGGGACCACAGATACGCAGTATTTT. The chain carries TRBV6-1 and TRBJ2-3; 10 bases are shared with TRBD2. The CDR3 is 15 residues long. Germline V gene data show CDR1 as MNHNS and CDR2 as SASEGT. The J segment lost 2 bases and the V segment lost 5 bases, leaving 4 bases of the junction unmatched.

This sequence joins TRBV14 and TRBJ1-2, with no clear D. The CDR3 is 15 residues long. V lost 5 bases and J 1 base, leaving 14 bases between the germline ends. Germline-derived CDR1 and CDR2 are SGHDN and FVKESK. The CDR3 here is CASSLTPGINYGYTF. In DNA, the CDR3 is TGTGCCAGCAGCTTGACCCCGGGGATTAACTATGGCTACACCTTC.

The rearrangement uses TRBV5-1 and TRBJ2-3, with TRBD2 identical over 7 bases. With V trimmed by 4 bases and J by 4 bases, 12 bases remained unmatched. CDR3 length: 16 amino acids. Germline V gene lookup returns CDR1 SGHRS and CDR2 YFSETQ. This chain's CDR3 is CASSLTERGRADTQYF. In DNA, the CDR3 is TGCGCCAGCAGCCTCACCGAGCGGGGTCGGGCAGATACGCAGTATTTT. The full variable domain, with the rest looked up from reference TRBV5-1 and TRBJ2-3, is KAGVTQTPRYLIKTRGQQVTLSCSPISGHRSVSWYQQTPGQGLQFLFEYFSETQRNKGNFPGRFSGRQFSNSRSEMNVSTLELGDSALYLCASSLTERGRADTQYFGPGTRLTVL.

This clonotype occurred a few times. This CDR3 is CASSQDIIYNSPLHF. CDR3 bases: TGTGCCAGCAGCCAAGATATCATCTATAATTCACCCCTCCACTTT. This rearrangement joins TRBV3-1 to TRBJ1-6; D unresolved. Germline lookup yields CDR1 LGHDT and CDR2 YNNKEL (reference sequence). V was shortened by 0 bases and J by 3 bases, with 6 bases between the two germline ends. This CDR3 has 15 residues.